This TCR beta chain was found in a study of blood T cell repertoires in COVID-19. This table comes from immunoSEQ multiplex PCR, and its TCRdb copy is limited to in-frame clones, with some not included. The data show some 350,000 clones, roughly 90% seen once. This clonotype was sampled from a woman in her 30s with COVID-19, enrolled during active disease. The sample taken for sequencing was peripheral blood.

Here the CDR3 DNA reads TGTGCCAGCAGCTTAGTTAGGGAGCGTGGCTACACCTTC. Amino acid sequence: CASSLVRERGYTF. The gene calls are TRBV7-2 and TRBJ1-2; D unresolved. This CDR3 has 13 residues. Deletions cut 1 base from V and 7 bases from J, with 10 bases between. Germline CDR1 and CDR2: SGHTA and FQGNSA. The whole variable domain, filled in from reference TRBV7-2 and TRBJ1-2, reads GAGVSQSPSNKVTEKGKDVELRCDPISGHTALYWYRQSLGQGLEFLIYFQGNSAPDKSGLPSDRFSAERTGGSVSTLTIQRTQQEDSAVYLCASSLVRERGYTFGSGTRLTVV.